This is a list of T cell receptor beta chains from one sample in a study of CD8 T cells in ankylosing spondylitis. In TCRdb, the 5' RACE reads were re-called with MiXCR into one record per CDR3 protein. The repertoire holds roughly 250,000 distinct CDR3 sequences, with 8% to 9.5% as singletons. Material: blood, either unsorted or a sorted T cell fraction (not recorded which). Receptors were obtained from a male donor with ankylosing spondylitis or in good health (not recorded which). Both conserved end residues are part of each CDR3. D genes are given only for firm matches. The size of a clone is reported for some rows only, either as once, few or many, or as a class for expanded clones.

clone_size,v_call,d_call,j_call,cdr3_nt,cdr3_aa
few,TRBV15,.,TRBJ2-6,TGTGCCACCAGCAGAGATCGGGGTGGGGCCAACGTCCTGACTTTC,CATSRDRGGANVLTF
many,TRBV20-1,.,TRBJ2-5,TGCAGTGCTAGGTCCTATCAAGAGACCCAGTACTTC,CSARSYQETQYF
few,TRBV20-1,.,TRBJ2-3,TGCAGTGCTAGAGATGTGACGAACCAACTAGTAACAGATACGCAGTATTTT,CSARDVTNQLVTDTQYF
many,TRBV20-1,.,TRBJ1-5,TGCAGTGCTAGAGCGGAGGGAGATAGCAATCAGCCCCAGCATTTT,CSARAEGDSNQPQHF
many,TRBV4-2,TRBD2,TRBJ2-7,TGTGCCAGCAGCCAAGGGTCGGGGTCAGCGGGAGCCTACGAGCAGTACTTC,CASSQGSGSAGAYEQYF
once,TRBV7-2,TRBD2,TRBJ2-3,TGTGCCAGCAGGAAAGCGGGAGGGCCAAGTACGCAGTATTTT,CASRKAGGPSTQYF
.,TRBV5-1,TRBD1,TRBJ2-7,TGCGCCAGCAGCTCGGGACAGGGCGACTCCGAGCAGTACTTC,CASSSGQGDSEQYF
many,TRBV20-1,TRBD1,TRBJ2-3,TGCAGTGCTGCCACAGGGGGAGATACGCAGTATTTT,CSAATGGDTQYF
many,TRBV5-5,TRBD2,TRBJ2-3,TGTGCCAGCAGCTTGATGGGAGGGCTGACAGATACGCAGTATTTT,CASSLMGGLTDTQYF
many,TRBV20-1,.,TRBJ2-7,TGCAGTGCAACTCTGGGCCAGGGAAGGTACGAGCAGTACTTC,CSATLGQGRYEQYF
many,TRBV6-2/TRBV6-3,TRBD2,TRBJ2-1,TGTGCCAGCAGTAGGACTAGCGGGACGTCAATTGAGCAGTTCTTC,CASSRTSGTSIEQFF
many,TRBV12-3/TRBV12-4,TRBD1,TRBJ2-7,TGTGCCAGCAGTCCGTGGACAGGGCCAAGCTCCTACGAGCAGTACTTC,CASSPWTGPSSYEQYF
many,TRBV7-9,.,TRBJ1-2,TGTGCCAGCAGCTTTACAGACAGCGGCTATGGCTACACCTTC,CASSFTDSGYGYTF
many,TRBV5-6,.,TRBJ1-1,TGTGCCAGCAGCGCGTCCGGGACTGGGAACACTGAAGCTTTCTTT,CASSASGTGNTEAFF
many,TRBV7-8,.,TRBJ1-3,TGTGCCAGCAGCTCAGGCAGGTCCTTCTCTGGAAACACCATATATTTT,CASSSGRSFSGNTIYF
few,TRBV7-9,.,TRBJ1-2,TGTGCCAGCAGGGGGTCCTATGGCTACACCTTC,CASRGSYGYTF
many,TRBV29-1,.,TRBJ1-2,TGCAGCGTTGATGTCCGGGTTAGAGATGGCTACACCTTC,CSVDVRVRDGYTF
.,TRBV5-1,TRBD1,TRBJ1-6,TGCGCCAGCAGCAAAGGACAGGGAACTAATTCACCCCTCCACTTT,CASSKGQGTNSPLHF